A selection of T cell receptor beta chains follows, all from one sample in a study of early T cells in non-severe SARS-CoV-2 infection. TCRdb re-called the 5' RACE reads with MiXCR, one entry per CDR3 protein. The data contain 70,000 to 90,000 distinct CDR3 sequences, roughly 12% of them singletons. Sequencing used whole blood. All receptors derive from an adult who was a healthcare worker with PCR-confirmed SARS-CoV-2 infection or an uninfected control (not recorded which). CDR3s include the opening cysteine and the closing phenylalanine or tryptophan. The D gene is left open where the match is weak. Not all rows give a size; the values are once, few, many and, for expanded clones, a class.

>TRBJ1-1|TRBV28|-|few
TGTGCCAGCAGTTTTGTTTACCGGAACACTGAAGCTTTCTTT
CASSFVYRNTEAFF
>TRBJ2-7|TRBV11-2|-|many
TGTGCCAGCAGCTTAGGTGGGAACGAGCAGTACTTC
CASSLGGNEQYF
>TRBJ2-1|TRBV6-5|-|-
TGTGCCAGCAGTAACCATCAGCAGAGCTCCTACAATGAGCAGTTCTTC
CASSNHQQSSYNEQFF
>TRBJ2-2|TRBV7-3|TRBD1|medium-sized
TGTGCCAGCAGCTTAGGGACAGGGACCACCGGGGAGCTGTTTTTT
CASSLGTGTTGELFF
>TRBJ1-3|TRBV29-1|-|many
TGCAGCGTTTCGTGGAGGGGGGCTGGAAACACCATATATTTT
CSVSWRGAGNTIYF
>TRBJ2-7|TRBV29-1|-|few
TGCAGCGTTGTTTCGGGGCAACACGAGCAGTACTTC
CSVVSGQHEQYF
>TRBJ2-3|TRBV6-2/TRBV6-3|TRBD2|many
TGTGCCAGCAGTTACCCCCCTAGCGGGAGTACAGACGCAGATACGCAGTATTTT
CASSYPPSGSTDADTQYF
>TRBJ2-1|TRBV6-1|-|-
TGTGCCAGCATTGCGCTGATCCATGAGCAGTTCTTC
CASIALIHEQFF
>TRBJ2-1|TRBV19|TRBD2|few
TGTGCCAGTAGTCTAGCGGGAAGGGGGAATGAGCAGTTCTTC
CASSLAGRGNEQFF
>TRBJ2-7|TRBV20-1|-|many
TGCAGTGCTAGAATTGGCGGCTTACTCTCCTACGAGCAGTACTTC
CSARIGGLLSYEQYF
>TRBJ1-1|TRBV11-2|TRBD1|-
TGTGCCAGCACCTTAGCAGGGGGAACTGAAGCTTTCTTT
CASTLAGGTEAFF
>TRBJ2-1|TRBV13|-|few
TGTGCCAGCAGCTTAGGCGCTAGGATGGGTGAGCAGTTCTTC
CASSLGARMGEQFF
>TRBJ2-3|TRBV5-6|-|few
TGTGCCAGCAGCTTGGGAGGTGAAGATACGCAGTATTTT
CASSLGGEDTQYF
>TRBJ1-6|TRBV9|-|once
TGTGCCAGCAGCGTAGAAGGGCCGGAGTATTCACCCCTCCACTTT
CASSVEGPEYSPLHF
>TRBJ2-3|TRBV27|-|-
TGTGCCAGCAGTTTAAGTCCTGGCCAAGCCGGAGCAAGCACAGATACGCAGTATTTT
CASSLSPGQAGASTDTQYF
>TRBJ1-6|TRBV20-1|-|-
TGCAGTGCTAGAAGTGGCGAGGGCCCATGGAATTCACCCCTCCACTTT
CSARSGEGPWNSPLHF
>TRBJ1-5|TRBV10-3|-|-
TGTGCCATCAGTGAGTCCGGGACGGCTAATCAGCCCCAGCATTTT
CAISESGTANQPQHF
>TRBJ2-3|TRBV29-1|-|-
TGCAGCGTTAGGACAACCGGCACAGATACGCAGTATTTT
CSVRTTGTDTQYF
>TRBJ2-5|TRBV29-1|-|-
TGCAGCTCCGGGAACCCCCAAGAGACCCAGTACTTC
CSSGNPQETQYF
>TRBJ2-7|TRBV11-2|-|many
TGTGCCAGCAGTTCGACCTCCGAGCAGTACTTC
CASSSTSEQYF
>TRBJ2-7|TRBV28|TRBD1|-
TGTGCCAGCAGTTCAGGACAGGGCTACGAGCAGTACTTC
CASSSGQGYEQYF
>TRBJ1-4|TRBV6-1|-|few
TGTGCCAGCAGTTCCGGTTGGGGGAATGAAAAACTGTTTTTT
CASSSGWGNEKLFF
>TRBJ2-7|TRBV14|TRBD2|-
TGTGCCACTTCGCTGACTAGCGGCTACGAGCAGTACTTC
CATSLTSGYEQYF